This TCR beta chain appears in the sequencing data of a study of cytomegalovirus exposure and HLA in healthy donors. Whole-study results and caveats: Data from an earlier analysis indicated that most TCR beta V segments were productive either about 87% or about 30% of the time. Presence/absence analyses supposed approximately even sequencing depth among donors. The likely explanation for a cluster of highly shared sequence variants was sequencing artifact.

Trimming took off 0 bases at V and 1 base at J, with 6 bases between the two ends. The CDR3 loop spans 14 amino acids. Germline V CDR1 and CDR2: WNHNN, SYGVQD (reference sequence). A single count supports this clone. Its antigen is not identified. Primers: 60 Vbeta forward and 13 Jbeta reverse. As processed by the authors: As a later analysis found, there were 70 million to 100 million unique TCR beta chains, of which some 10 million were shared. TCRdb keeps only in-frame clones here, not all; method: immunoSEQ multiplex PCR. The DNA was the basis for D and trimming; V, J and clone size are from that table. This table has about 200,000 clones, 60% to 80% appearing once.

The clonotype was recovered from a male donor in good health and CMV-seronegative. The rearrangement uses TRBV10-1 and TRBJ1-1; D is uncertain. Sequences were obtained from PBMCs. CDR3 nucleotide sequence: TGCGCCAGCAGTGAGTCAACATCGAACACTGAAGCTTTCTTT. The encoded protein is CASSESTSNTEAFF.